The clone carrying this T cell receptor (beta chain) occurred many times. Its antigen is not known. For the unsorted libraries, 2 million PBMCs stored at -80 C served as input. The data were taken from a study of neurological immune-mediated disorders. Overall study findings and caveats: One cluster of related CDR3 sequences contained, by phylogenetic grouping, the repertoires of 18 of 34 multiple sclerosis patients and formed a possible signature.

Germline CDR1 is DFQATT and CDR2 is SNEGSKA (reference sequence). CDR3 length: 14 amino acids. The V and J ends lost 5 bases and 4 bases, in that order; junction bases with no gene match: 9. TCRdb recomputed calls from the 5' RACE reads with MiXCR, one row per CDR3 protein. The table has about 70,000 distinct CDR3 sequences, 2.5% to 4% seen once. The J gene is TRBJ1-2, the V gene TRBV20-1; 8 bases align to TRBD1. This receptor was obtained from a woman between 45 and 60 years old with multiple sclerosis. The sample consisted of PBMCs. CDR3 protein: CSASKGQDRYGYTF. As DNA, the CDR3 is TGCAGTGCTTCAAAGGGACAGGATCGCTATGGCTACACCTTC.